This TCR beta chain was documented in a study of cytomegalovirus exposure and HLA in healthy donors. CDR3 length equals 13 residues. CDR1 and CDR2 from the germline V gene are SGHTA and FQGTGA. With 2 bases removed from V and 4 bases from J, the gap between germline ends came to 6 bases. The primer mix had 60 Vbeta and 13 Jbeta primers. This table comes from immunoSEQ multiplex PCR, and its TCRdb copy is limited to in-frame clones, with some not included. The sample shows about 120,000 clones, approximately 80% of them seen only once. Comments on this clone: Its target is not known.

Findings and limits, study-wide: Investigators reported 164 TCR beta chains as tied to cytomegalovirus. A later analysis, which compared TCR beta chains of equal frequency, found the HLA-associated ones more clonally expanded. Earlier results showed most TCR beta V segments being productive about 87% or about 30% of the time. The HLA-A and HLA-B alleles of most subjects were reportedly predicted accurately from TCR beta sequences.

This receptor was taken from a female donor in good health and CMV-seropositive. J is TRBJ2-1 and V is TRBV7-3; D gene uncertain. Sequencing was done on a sample of PBMCs. In nucleotides, the CDR3 is TGTGCCAGCAGCTTAGGCACGTACAATGAGCAGTTCTTC. Translating it yields CASSLGTYNEQFF.